This T cell receptor beta chain was profiled in a study of post-analysis software for immune sequencing data. Study-wide results and limits: TRBV5-6, TRBV5-1 and TRBV20-1 belonged to a set of about five TRBV segments that were more frequent in patients than controls. Those with multiple sclerosis, the patient group, showed significantly lower normalized Chao1 diversity than controls.

The V segment lost 2 bases and the J segment 5 bases; nucleotides outside the gene matches: 13. Per germline, CDR1 DFQATT and CDR2 SNEGSKA (reference sequence). The CDR3 consists of 16 residues. TCR beta libraries were prepared from cDNA with unique molecular identifiers. TCRdb re-derived calls from the PCR reads in MiXCR, one entry per CDR3 protein. The sample holds some 690,000 distinct CDR3 sequences; 30% are singletons and the top ten take roughly 0.57%. The sample holds a few counts of this clonotype. The antigen remains undetermined. The chain employs TRBV20-1 and TRBJ2-5, with 8 bases identical to TRBD1. This clonotype originated in a girl aged 5 to 17 with multiple sclerosis. Material for sequencing was blood. The CDR3 DNA reads as TGCAGTGCTAGATCCCTACAGGCAGGGGGCAGGGAGACCCAGTACTTC. Amino acids: CSARSLQAGGRETQYF.